The clone carrying this TCR beta chain was seen only a few times. As yet, its antigen is unknown. The sample originates from a study of CD8 T cells in ankylosing spondylitis. General study points: Disease-associated clones were reportedly significantly overrepresented in matched ankylosing spondylitis synovial fluid. Disease-linked clones were CD8+ and relatively rare in peripheral blood. What appeared characteristic of ankylosing spondylitis blood was a TCR beta motif of 7 or 8 highly homologous variants.

Each TCR beta library was made by quantitative 5'-RACE that incorporated molecular barcodes. From the 5' RACE reads, TCRdb called clonotypes with MiXCR, one entry per CDR3 protein. The sample has approximately 150,000 distinct CDR3 sequences; roughly a third are singletons. The germline gives CDR1 MNHEY, CDR2 SMNVEV (reference sequence). The CDR3 extends over 13 amino acids. Trimming stripped 6 bases from V and 8 bases from J, with 14 bases between. This TCR was recovered from a male donor with ankylosing spondylitis. The sample was synovial fluid, either unsorted or a sorted T cell fraction (not recorded which). V is TRBV27 and J is TRBJ2-4; D gene ambiguous. The CDR3 sequence is CASSPGLSYIQYF. Written as DNA, the CDR3 is TGTGCCAGCAGCCCTGGTCTCAGCTACATTCAGTACTTC.